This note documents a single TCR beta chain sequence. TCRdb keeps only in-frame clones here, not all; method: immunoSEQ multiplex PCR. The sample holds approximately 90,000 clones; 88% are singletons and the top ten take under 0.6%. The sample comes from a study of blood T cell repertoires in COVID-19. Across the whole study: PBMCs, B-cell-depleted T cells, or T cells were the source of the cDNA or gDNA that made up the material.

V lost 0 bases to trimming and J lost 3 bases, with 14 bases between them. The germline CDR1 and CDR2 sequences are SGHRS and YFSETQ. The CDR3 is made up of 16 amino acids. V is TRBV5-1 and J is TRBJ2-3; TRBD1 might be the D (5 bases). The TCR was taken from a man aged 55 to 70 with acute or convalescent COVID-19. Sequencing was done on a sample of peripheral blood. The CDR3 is CASSLGAGIGTDTQYF. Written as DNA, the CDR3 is TGCGCCAGCAGCTTGGGTGCAGGGATAGGAACAGATACGCAGTATTTT.